The 18 T cell receptor beta chains below come from one sample, sequenced in a study of control samples from healthy donors and cancer patients. Sequencing used immunoSEQ multiplex PCR; TCRdb keeps in-frame clones, though not all of them. This table has about 58,000 clones, nearly 90% appearing once. Input material: PBMCs. The receptor set was obtained from a man aged 55 to 70 with colorectal cancer.

The gene calls are TRBV6-5 and TRBJ1-6, with D possibly being TRBD1 (5 bases). Trimming stripped 8 bases from V and 13 bases from J, with 18 bases between. This CDR3 has 13 residues. Germline V gene sequence: CDR1 MNHEY, CDR2 SVGAGI. The CDR3 here is CASLQGTPSPLHF. As DNA, the CDR3 is TGTGCCAGCCTCCAGGGTACACCCTCCCCCCTCCACTTT.

A single count supports this clone. The chain uses TRBV25-1 and TRBJ1-6, with TRBD1 as a possible D gene (5 bases). Germline lookup yields CDR1 MGHDK and CDR2 SYGVNS. This CDR3 region has 16 residues. Trimming took 6 bases from V and 7 from J, leaving 19 bases between them. The CDR3: CASRARGISSNSPLHF. CDR3 nucleotide sequence: TGTGCCAGCAGGGCCCGGGGGATTTCATCGAATTCACCCCTCCACTTT.

The CDR3 spells CASSLADRTLGYTF. CDR3 sequence (DNA): TGTGCCAGCAGCTTGGCGGACAGAACCCTAGGCTACACCTTC. The chain combines TRBV5-6 with TRBJ1-2, with D possibly TRBD1 on 6 matching bases. CDR1 is SGHDT and CDR2 is YYEEEE in the germline V gene. The CDR3 is made up of 14 amino acids. Trimming removed 0 bases at V and 8 bases at J, with 14 bases between.

This chain connects TRBV10-2 to TRBJ1-1, with 11 bases identical to TRBD1. The V gene end was trimmed by 3 bases and the J gene end by 0 bases; junction bases not matched to a gene: 6. The CDR3 loop spans 17 amino acids. Germline V gene data show CDR1 as WSHSY and CDR2 as SAAADI. CDR3 coding DNA: TGCGCCAGCAGTGACAGGGGACAGGGGGTTCTGAACACTGAAGCTTTCTTT. Translating it yields CASSDRGQGVLNTEAFF.

This chain links TRBV7-2 with TRBJ2-4, with D maybe TRBD1 (5 bases). There are 15 residues in the CDR3. Trimming shortened V by 4 bases and J by 0 bases, and 10 bases separated the two germline ends. Per germline, CDR1 SGHTA and CDR2 FQGNSA. The CDR3 sequence: CASSSRQLAKNIQYF. The CDR3 coding sequence is TGTGCCAGCAGCTCCCGACAGCTAGCCAAAAACATTCAGTACTTC.

The chain carries TRBV7-3 and TRBJ2-3, with 7 bases aligning to TRBD2. J was trimmed by 4 bases and V by 4 bases; bases with no gene match: 5. Germline values: CDR1 SGHTA, CDR2 FQGTGA. The CDR3 runs to 14 residues. In nucleotides, the CDR3 is TGTGCCAGCAGCTCCGGGGGGATCGCAGATACGCAGTATTTT. This codes for CASSSGGIADTQYF.

The V gene is TRBV7-9, the J gene TRBJ1-2, with D hard to call. Trimming removed 5 bases at V and 7 bases at J, with 17 bases between. Germline V lookup: CDR1 SEHNR, CDR2 FQNEAQ (reference sequence). The CDR3 totals 14 residues. In DNA form, the CDR3 reads TGTGCCAGCAGCACTAGTGGAGGAGATGGTGGCTACACCTTC. It codes for CASSTSGGDGGYTF.

The rearrangement uses TRBV11-2 and TRBJ1-1; 8 positions match TRBD1. Trimming at V came to 5 bases and at J to 5 bases, leaving 4 bases not matched to a gene. The CDR3 runs 13 residues. Germline V gene sequence: CDR1 SGHAT, CDR2 FQNNGV. Here the CDR3 DNA reads TGTGCCAGCAGCGCGGACAGGGTTACTGAAGCTTTCTTT. Amino acids: CASSADRVTEAFF.

The chain joins TRBV4-1 to TRBJ1-1; the D gene is possibly TRBD1 (6 bases). The germline gives CDR1 MGHRA, CDR2 YSYEKL. Trimming cost V 3 bases and J 2 bases, with 22 bases left between them. This CDR3 is 18 amino acids long. The CDR3 DNA follows: TGCGCCAGCAGCCACGTATATAGATTGGACAGCGCTAACACTGAAGCTTTCTTT. Its translation: CASSHVYRLDSANTEAFF.

J is TRBJ1-3 and V is TRBV7-9, with D unresolved. The V end lost 7 bases, the J end lost 0 bases, and 13 bases lay between the germline ends. Germline CDR1 SEHNR, CDR2 FQNEAQ (reference sequence). CDR3 length: 15 residues. The DNA for the CDR3 is TGTGCCAGCAACGGAAATACTCCCTCTGGAAACACCATATATTTT. Amino acids: CASNGNTPSGNTIYF.

V and J are TRBV7-9 and TRBJ1-2, with 9 bases matching TRBD1. The CDR3 totals 13 residues. The V gene's germline CDR1 is SEHNR and CDR2 FQNEAQ (reference sequence). V dropped 7 bases and J dropped 4; count of bases not matched to a gene: 4. The CDR3 spells CASKKQGAYGYTF. The CDR3 coding sequence is TGTGCCAGCAAAAAACAGGGGGCCTATGGCTACACCTTC. The entire variable domain, with the rest obtained from reference TRBV7-9 and TRBJ1-2, is as follows: DTGVSQNPRHKITKRGQNVTFRCDPISEHNRLYWYRQTLGQGPEFLTYFQNEAQLEKSRLLSDRFSAERPKGSFSTLEIQRTEQGDSAMYLCASKKQGAYGYTFGSGTRLTVV.

In its sample, this clone was seen once. V gene TRBV14 combines with J gene TRBJ2-3; perhaps TRBD1 as D (5 bases). Trimming removed 3 bases from V and 0 bases from J, with 16 bases in between. The CDR3 runs 17 residues. CDR1 SGHDN and CDR2 FVKESK come from the germline V gene. The CDR3 DNA reads as TGTGCCAGCAGCCAGGGGCTTCTCAATCCTAGCACAGATACGCAGTATTTT. It translates to CASSQGLLNPSTDTQYF.

CDR3 nucleotides: TGTGCCAGCAGCTTGTGGGATGGCCCCACTGAAGCTTTCTTT. It is translated as CASSLWDGPTEAFF. This chain uses TRBV11-2 with TRBJ1-1, with unresolved D. Germline V lookup: CDR1 SGHAT, CDR2 FQNNGV. The CDR3 is 14 residues long. V lost 3 bases and J 4 bases, leaving 12 bases between the germline ends.

The chain couples TRBV19 to TRBJ2-7; D is possibly TRBD2 (5 bases). Trimming cost V 3 bases and J 5 bases, with 5 bases left between them. The CDR3 length is 11 residues. The germline CDR1 and CDR2 sequences are LNHDA and SQIVND (reference sequence). For the CDR3, the DNA is TGTGCCAGTAGTATCGGGAACGAGCAGTACTTC. Its translation is CASSIGNEQYF.

The J gene is TRBJ2-2, the V gene TRBV7-2; 10 bases agree with TRBD2. The V segment lost 3 bases and the J segment 7 bases; nucleotides outside the gene matches: 11. CDR3 size: 17 residues. Germline V gene sequence: CDR1 SGHTA, CDR2 FQGNSA. The CDR3 DNA is TGTGCCAGCAGCTTCTTCGCCCAAGCGGGGGGGAGCGGGGAGCTGTTTTTT. Amino acid sequence: CASSFFAQAGGSGELFF.

The chain couples TRBV5-4 to TRBJ2-5, with 13 bases that match TRBD2. J gave up 5 bases and V 1 base, and 5 bases lay outside the gene matches. Germline loops: CDR1 SGHNT, CDR2 YYREEE (reference sequence). The CDR3 is 16 residues long. CDR3 region: CASSLRTSGGGETQYF. The CDR3 DNA reads as TGTGCCAGCAGCTTGCGGACTAGCGGGGGTGGGGAGACCCAGTACTTC.

V usage is TRBV7-9 and J usage is TRBJ1-3, with no clear D. Germline V gene data show CDR1 as SEHNR and CDR2 as FQNEAQ (reference sequence). Trimming cost V 3 bases and J 0 bases, with 9 bases left between them. This CDR3 has 15 residues. This CDR3 is CASSFPVLSGNTIYF. CDR3 DNA: TGTGCCAGCAGCTTTCCTGTCCTCTCTGGAAACACCATATATTTT.

The chain carries TRBV7-8 and TRBJ2-7; D is undetermined. The CDR3 totals 13 residues. In germline, CDR1 is SGHVS, CDR2 FQNEAQ. V was clipped by 7 bases and J by 3 bases, with 13 bases between them. For the CDR3, the DNA is TGTGCCAGCACCCGAAACTGGGGCTACGAGCAGTACTTC. It encodes CASTRNWGYEQYF.